This T cell receptor (beta chain) originates from a study of type 1 regulatory T cells. TCRdb passed the reads through MiXCR, listing each CDR3 protein once. The data hold approximately 25,000 distinct CDR3 sequences, with about half observed a single time. Concerning this clonotype: The antigen is unknown.

V trimming: 3 bases; J trimming: 1 base; junction bases outside the gene matches: 7. Germline CDR1 and CDR2: SGHRS and YFSETQ. CDR3 length equals 16 residues. The source material was cultured T cells, either the whole culture or a sorted T cell fraction (not recorded which). This sequence originates from a human donor in good health. V usage is TRBV5-1 and J usage is TRBJ2-7; TRBD2 matches at 10 bases. The DNA for the CDR3 is TGCGCCAGCAGCTGGGGCGGACTAGCGGCTTCCTACGAGCAGTACTTC. It yields the protein CASSWGGLAASYEQYF.